The T cell receptor beta chain under discussion was sequenced for a study of blood T cells in healthy people across ages. PCR was performed a second time for about 6 to 12 cycles using a sample-barcoded 5' primer and a J-beta primer mix. TCRdb reprocessed the 5' RACE reads with MiXCR, giving one entry per CDR3 protein. The table has around 700,000 distinct CDR3 sequences, roughly 25% seen once. The table lists this clonotype with a few counts. This CDR3 contains 14 residues. Trimming removed 0 bases from V and 5 bases from J, with 14 bases in between. Looked up from germline, CDR1 is SQVTM and CDR2 is ANQGSEA. In addition, the sample was reused for a study of T cells of mothers and their children.

This chain uses TRBV29-1 with TRBJ2-7, with D maybe TRBD2 (6 bases). Source material: blood. This receptor was obtained from a boy aged 10-17 years in good health. In nucleotides, the CDR3 is TGCAGCGTTGAAGATCTCGGGAGCGGAGACGAGCAGTACTTC. Encoded protein: CSVEDLGSGDEQYF.